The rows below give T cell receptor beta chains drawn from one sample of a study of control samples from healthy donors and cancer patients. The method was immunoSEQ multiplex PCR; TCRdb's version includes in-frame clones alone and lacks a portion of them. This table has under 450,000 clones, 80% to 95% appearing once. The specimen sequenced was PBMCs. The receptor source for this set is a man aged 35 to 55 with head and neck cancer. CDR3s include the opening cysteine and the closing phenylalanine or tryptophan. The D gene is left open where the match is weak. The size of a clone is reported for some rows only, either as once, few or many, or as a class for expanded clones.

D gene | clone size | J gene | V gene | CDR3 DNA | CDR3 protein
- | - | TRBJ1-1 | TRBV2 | TGTGCCAGCAGTGAACAGGGGAACACTGAAGCTTTCTTT | CASSEQGNTEAFF
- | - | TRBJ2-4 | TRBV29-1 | TGCAGCGTAGTACAGGACCTAGCCAAAAACATTCAGTACTTC | CSVVQDLAKNIQYF
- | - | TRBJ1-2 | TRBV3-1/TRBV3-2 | TGTGCCAGCAGCCAAATGGGACGCCAATCGGTAGATGGCTACACCTTC | CASSQMGRQSVDGYTF
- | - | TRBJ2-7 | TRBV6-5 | TGTGCCCTAGGGCAGGGACTTACCTACGAGCAGTACTTC | CALGQGLTYEQYF
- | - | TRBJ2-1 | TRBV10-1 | TGCGCCAGCAGTGAGTTTGGGGGGCAGGGGATAGACAATGAGCAGTTCTTC | CASSEFGGQGIDNEQFF
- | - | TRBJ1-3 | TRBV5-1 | TGCGCCAGCAGCCCCGAGACGACCGTCGCTGGAAACACCATATATTTT | CASSPETTVAGNTIYF
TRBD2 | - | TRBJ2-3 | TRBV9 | TGTGCCAGCAGCGTAGAGGCACCGGGACTAGTTACAGATACGCAGTATTTT | CASSVEAPGLVTDTQYF
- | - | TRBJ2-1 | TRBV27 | TGTGCCAGCAGTTTAGGTCGGGGAGGCGGTGAGCAGTTCTTC | CASSLGRGGGEQFF
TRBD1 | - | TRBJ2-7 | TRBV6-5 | TGTGCCAGCAGTTACGCGGGACAGGGGCCCTACGAGCAGTACTTC | CASSYAGQGPYEQYF
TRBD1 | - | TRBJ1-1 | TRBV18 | TGTGCCAGCTCACCACTCGGGGGACAGGGATCGAACACTGAAGCTTTCTTT | CASSPLGGQGSNTEAFF
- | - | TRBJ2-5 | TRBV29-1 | TGCAGCGTTGAAGAGGGTCCTTTAGAGACCCAGTACTTC | CSVEEGPLETQYF
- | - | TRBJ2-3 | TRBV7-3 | TGTGCCAGCAGCCCTTTAGGGGGGGCCGAAGGCGATACGCAGTATTTT | CASSPLGGAEGDTQYF
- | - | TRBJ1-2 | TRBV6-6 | TGTGCCAGCAGTCGTGACTTTGCCGGGGGCGGAGCAACTAACTATGGCTACACCTTC | CASSRDFAGGGATNYGYTF
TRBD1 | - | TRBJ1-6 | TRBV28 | TGTGCCAGCAGTCCCCCCGGACAGGGGAATTCACCCCTCCACTTT | CASSPPGQGNSPLHF
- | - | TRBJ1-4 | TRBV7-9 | TGTGCCAGCAGCAATCGTCCCCGAGGGTTAGATGAAAAACTGTTTTTT | CASSNRPRGLDEKLFF
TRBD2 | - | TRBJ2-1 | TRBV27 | TGTGCCAGCTCTGGGACTATGAGATACAATGAGCAGTTCTTC | CASSGTMRYNEQFF
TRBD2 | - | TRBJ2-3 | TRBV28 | TGTGCCAGCAGTCCTCGCGTTTTAGCGGGGCCTTGGGAGGGCACAGATACGCAGTATTTT | CASSPRVLAGPWEGTDTQYF
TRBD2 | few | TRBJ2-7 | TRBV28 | TGTGCCAGCAGTTTTGGGTCTAGCGGAACCTACGAGCAGTACTTC | CASSFGSSGTYEQYF
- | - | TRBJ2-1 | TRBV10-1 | TGCGCCAGCAGGGAGCTCTCCACCGGTGGTGAGCAGTTCTTC | CASRELSTGGEQFF
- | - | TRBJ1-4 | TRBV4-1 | TGCGCCAGCAGCCTCGTCGACAGACCAACTAATGAAAAACTGTTTTTT | CASSLVDRPTNEKLFF
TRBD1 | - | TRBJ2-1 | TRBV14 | TGTGCCAGCAGTCCTGACAGGGGGACCAATGAGCAGTTCTTC | CASSPDRGTNEQFF
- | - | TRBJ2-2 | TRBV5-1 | TGCGCCAGCAGCTTGGGGGCGGGGATCGGGGAGCTGTTTTTT | CASSLGAGIGELFF
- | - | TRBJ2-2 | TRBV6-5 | TGTGCCAGCAGACGTTCCGGGGAGCTGTTTTTT | CASRRSGELFF
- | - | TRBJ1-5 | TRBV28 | TGTGCCAGCACCCCCATGTTACACAATCAGCCCCAGCATTTT | CASTPMLHNQPQHF
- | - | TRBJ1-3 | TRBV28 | TGTGCCAGCACCTACTACCGGGCCTCTCGGGGAAACACCATATATTTT | CASTYYRASRGNTIYF
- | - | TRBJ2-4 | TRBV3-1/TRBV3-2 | TGTGCCAGCAGCGACCTTGGGCAAAAAAACATTCAGTACTTC | CASSDLGQKNIQYF
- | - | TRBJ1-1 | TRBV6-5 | TGTGCCAGCAGTCATGGCAGACAGCGGAACACTGAAGCTTTCTTT | CASSHGRQRNTEAFF
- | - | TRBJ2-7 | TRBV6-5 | TGTGCCAGCAGTCAGTCAGAGAGCCTCTACGAGCAGTACTTC | CASSQSESLYEQYF
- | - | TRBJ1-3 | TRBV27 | TGTGCCAGCACTATTAATGGAAACACCATATATTTT | CASTINGNTIYF
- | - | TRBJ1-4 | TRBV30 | TGTGCCTGGAGGCTGGGCGGGGGCGCAGGGGAAAAACTGTTTTTT | CAWRLGGGAGEKLFF
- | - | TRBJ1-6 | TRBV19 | TGTGCCAGTAGTGGCGACAGGAGCGATAATTCACCCCTCCACTTT | CASSGDRSDNSPLHF
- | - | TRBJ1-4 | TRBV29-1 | TGCAGCGTTGAAGGTGGTGCGGAACAGGAAAAACTGTTTTTT | CSVEGGAEQEKLFF
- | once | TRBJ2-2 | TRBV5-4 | TGTGCCAGCAGCCAGGGAGGTGTTGCGAACACCGGGGAGCTGTTTTTT | CASSQGGVANTGELFF
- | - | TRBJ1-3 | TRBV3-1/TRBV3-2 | TGTGCCAGCAGCTCCACTTTCACCTTGGGTGGAAACACCATATATTTT | CASSSTFTLGGNTIYF
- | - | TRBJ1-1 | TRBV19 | TGTGCCAGTAGTGTCCAGGGCCTGGGGAACACTGAAGCTTTCTTT | CASSVQGLGNTEAFF
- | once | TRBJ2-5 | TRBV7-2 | TGTGCCAGCAGCTTAGCGAGGCAGACCCAGTACTTC | CASSLARQTQYF
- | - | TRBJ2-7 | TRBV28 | TGTGCCAGCACCCGCGGAGGGGACGAGCAGTACTTC | CASTRGGDEQYF
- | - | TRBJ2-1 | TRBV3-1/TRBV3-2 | TGTGCCAGCAGCCAAGAGAACCCGCCAGGGCGGCAGTTCTTC | CASSQENPPGRQFF
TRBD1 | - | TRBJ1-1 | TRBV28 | TGTGCCAGCAGAACCGACAGGGGGCGAGTGAACACTGAAGCTTTCTTT | CASRTDRGRVNTEAFF
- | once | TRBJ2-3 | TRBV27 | TGTGCCAGCAGTTTCTCCCGTCCTCGGGGGGCTAGCACAGATACGCAGTATTTT | CASSFSRPRGASTDTQYF
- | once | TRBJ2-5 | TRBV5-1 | TGCGCCAGCAGAAGGGGCGGGACAGAGGAAGAGACCCAGTACTTC | CASRRGGTEEETQYF
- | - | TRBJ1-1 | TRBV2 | TGTGCCCGTCTCGAGGCAGGGGCTATGAACACTGAAGCTTTCTTT | CARLEAGAMNTEAFF
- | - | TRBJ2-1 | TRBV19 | TGTGCCAGTAGTCCCCAGGACCGCAATGAGCAGTTCTTC | CASSPQDRNEQFF
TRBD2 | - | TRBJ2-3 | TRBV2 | TGTGCCAGCATCAACCTGGGGCTAGCGGGAGGGACCACAGATACGCAGTATTTT | CASINLGLAGGTTDTQYF
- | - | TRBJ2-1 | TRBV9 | TGTGCCAGCAGCGACACGGAAAACTACAATGAGCAGTTCTTC | CASSDTENYNEQFF
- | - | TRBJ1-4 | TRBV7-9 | TGTGCCAGCAGCCTTTTAGGGGATGAAAAACTGTTTTTT | CASSLLGDEKLFF
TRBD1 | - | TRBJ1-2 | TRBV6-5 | TGTGCCAGCAGTTTCCGGACAGGAGGGAATGGCTACACCTTC | CASSFRTGGNGYTF
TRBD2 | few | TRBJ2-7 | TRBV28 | TGTGCCAGCGGAGGGACTAGCGGGGGTCTAGTCTACGAGCAGTACTTC | CASGGTSGGLVYEQYF
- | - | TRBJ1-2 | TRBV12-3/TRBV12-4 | TGTGCCAGCAGTTTCCAGGGAGCCTATGGCTACACCTTC | CASSFQGAYGYTF
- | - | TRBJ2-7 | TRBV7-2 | TGTGCCAGCAGCCCTGACGGGGGTAACGGCGAGCAGTACTTC | CASSPDGGNGEQYF
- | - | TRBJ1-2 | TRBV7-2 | TGTGCCAGCAGCTTAAGGGGGACCGGAGAGTATGGCTACACCTTC | CASSLRGTGEYGYTF
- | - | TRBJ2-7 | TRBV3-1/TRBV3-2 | TGTGCCAGCAGTGCGGGACCACTAAGTTCCTACGAGCAGTACTTC | CASSAGPLSSYEQYF
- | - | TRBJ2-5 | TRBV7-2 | TGTGCCAGCAGCCGGACTTGGGCTATACAAGAGACCCAGTACTTC | CASSRTWAIQETQYF
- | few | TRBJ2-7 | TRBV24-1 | TGTGCCACCAGTGATACCCAGGGAAGTACCTACGAGCAGTACTTC | CATSDTQGSTYEQYF
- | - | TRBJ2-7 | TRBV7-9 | TGTGCCAGCAGCTCCTTCCACGAGCAGTACTTC | CASSSFHEQYF
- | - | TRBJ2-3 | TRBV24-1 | TGTGCCACCAGTGATAGCCAGGAAACTAGCACAGATACGCAGTATTTT | CATSDSQETSTDTQYF
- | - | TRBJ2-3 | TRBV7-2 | TGTGCCAGCAGCCTCAGGACTTTTAGCACAGATACGCAGTATTTT | CASSLRTFSTDTQYF
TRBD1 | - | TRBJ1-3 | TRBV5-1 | TGCGCCAGCAGCGGTTGGACAGGCAGCTCTGGAAACACCATATATTTT | CASSGWTGSSGNTIYF
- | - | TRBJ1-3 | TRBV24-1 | TGTGCCACCCTTCCCGTTGGGTTAAATGGAAACACCATATATTTT | CATLPVGLNGNTIYF